Detailed here is one T cell receptor (beta chain). In the original processing: Amplification from reference gene primers served as the basis for estimated nucleated cell counts. The table came from immunoSEQ multiplex PCR; TCRdb's copy has only in-frame clones and leaves some out. The V and J calls and clone size come from that table; D and trimming were worked out from the DNA. The table shows about 83,000 clones, with about 85% occurring only once. Germline V CDR1 and CDR2: SNHLY, FYNNEI. CDR3 length equals 17 residues. J lost 0 bases, V lost 7 bases, and 6 bases had no gene match. These data belong to a study of blood T cell repertoires in COVID-19. Study at large: The United States, Italy and Spain supplied acute and convalescent COVID-19 samples. T cells, B-cell-depleted T cells, or PBMCs supplied cDNA or gDNA.

The TCR comes from a woman aged 50 to 60 with active or convalescent COVID-19. The sample consisted of peripheral blood. The chain combines TRBV2 with TRBJ2-5, with TRBD2 matching over 15 bases. Written as DNA, the CDR3 is TGTGCCAGCACTGGACTAGCGGGGGGGTCATACCAAGAGACCCAGTACTTC. It is translated as CASTGLAGGSYQETQYF.